The T cell receptor beta chain described here comes from a study of blood T cell repertoires in COVID-19. Here immunoSEQ multiplex PCR was the method, and the copy in TCRdb shows in-frame clones only, minus some. The sample records about 220,000 clones, approximately 83% being singletons. The germline V and J ends were trimmed by 1 base and 3 bases, with 13 bases remaining between them. CDR1 and CDR2 from the germline V gene are SGHTA and FQGNSA. The length of the CDR3 is 15 residues. This rearrangement joins TRBV7-2 to TRBJ2-7, with a tentative D call TRBD2 (6 bases). Sequencing input: peripheral blood. The clonotype comes from a woman aged 30 to 39 who had recovered from COVID-19. The CDR3 reads CASSLDGAGNYEQYF. In nucleotides, the CDR3 is TGTGCCAGCAGCTTAGATGGAGCGGGCAACTACGAGCAGTACTTC.